This TCR beta chain originates from a study of blood T cell repertoires in COVID-19. Per the study methods: Researchers report that nucleated cell counts were estimated from reference gene primer amplification. Here immunoSEQ multiplex PCR was the method, and the copy in TCRdb shows in-frame clones only, minus some. Clone size and the V and J calls come from that table; the DNA yielded D and trimming. Of around 70,000 clones detected, 85% to 90% appear once; the ten largest clones hold roughly 9.6%. Germline assignment: CDR1 DFQATT and CDR2 SNEGSKA (reference sequence). The J segment lost 3 bases and the V segment lost 5 bases, leaving 0 bases of the junction unmatched. The CDR3 consists of 11 residues.

The sample consisted of peripheral blood. The receptor was derived from an elderly man with acute or convalescent COVID-19. V gene TRBV20-1 combines with J gene TRBJ1-2, with 7 bases aligning to TRBD1. The CDR3 protein is CSAGTDYGYTF. In nucleotides, the CDR3 is TGCAGTGCTGGGACAGACTATGGCTACACCTTC.